The present entry profiles one T cell receptor (beta chain) with its context. Original data processing: From reference gene primer amplification, estimates of nucleated cell counts were derived. Only in-frame clones appear in the TCRdb table, and some are missing; sequencing was by immunoSEQ multiplex PCR. Clone size and V and J calls were adopted from that table, with D and trimming inferred from the DNA. The sample lists approximately 180,000 clones; 80% to 90% were seen once. This record belongs to a study of blood T cell repertoires in COVID-19. The wider study: The study drew acute and convalescent COVID-19 samples from the United States, Italy and Spain. T cells, B-cell-depleted T cells, or PBMCs supplied cDNA or gDNA.

The sequence derives from a human donor with active or convalescent COVID-19. The donor label of this sample is uncertain. Sequencing was done on a sample of peripheral blood.

CDR3 protein: CASSVWAGMGTEAFF. The CDR3 bases are TGTGCCAGCAGCGTCTGGGCAGGGATGGGCACTGAAGCTTTCTTT. The chain recombines TRBV9 with TRBJ1-1, with a possible D match to TRBD1 (5 bases). There are 15 residues in the CDR3. In germline, CDR1 is SGDLS, CDR2 YYNGEE. The V end was cut by 2 bases, the J end by 4 bases, with 15 bases between.